This TCR beta chain originates from a study of shared clonotypes between healthy human individuals. The test was conducted at deep level. Libraries were prepared by immunoSEQ multiplex PCR; TCRdb keeps only in-frame clonotypes and omits some of them. The table lists about 2.3 million clones, about 92% of them singletons. This clone was detected once. The antigen is unknown. The CDR3 covers 15 residues. Germline CDR1 reads SGHTA; CDR2 reads FQGNSA. Losses at the gene ends were 4 bases for V and 4 bases for J; bases not matched to a gene: 7. Nashville, Tennessee was home to all donors, who were Caucasian adults. Findings and limits, study-wide: Non-shared clonotypes had lower generation probabilities than clonotypes shared by all four sorted-subset donors. Read depth was anticipated to influence clonotype sharing among donors.

This receptor was identified in a young man in good health. Some clones in this sample may be carry-over from other donors' samples. The sample was naive CD4+ T cells from PBMCs. This sample's subset: CD45RA+ positively selected. The chain links TRBV7-2 to TRBJ1-1; 9 bases fit TRBD1. Here the CDR3 DNA reads TGTGCCAGCAGCTACTACAGGGGGCGGGGCACTGAAGCTTTCTTT. Translating it yields CASSYYRGRGTEAFF.